This T cell receptor beta chain was identified during a study of T cells in localized non-small cell lung cancer. Method: immunoSEQ multiplex PCR; TCRdb's copy keeps in-frame clones and lacks some. The sample includes roughly 30,000 clones, around nine tenths of them seen just once. Study outcomes and limitations: There were a median 57 of the top 100 tumor clones appearing in adjacent lung. Heterogeneity within the tumor remains possible, as just one region underwent sequencing. Clonality peaked in uninvolved adjacent lung rather than tumor.

This clone has a single count. Its antigen is as yet unknown. Trimming removed 1 base from V and 1 base from J, with 4 bases in between. Germline CDR1 and CDR2: PRHDT and FYEKMQ (reference sequence). This CDR3 has 13 amino acids. Sequences were derived from peripheral blood, sampled before any cancer treatment. This receptor was obtained from a female donor of 60 years or more with stage III squamous cell lung carcinoma. The chain carries TRBV13 and TRBJ2-5; D not certain. In DNA form, the CDR3 reads TGTGCCAGCAGCTTAGCTCGCCAAGAGACCCAGTACTTC. Protein product: CASSLARQETQYF. Full variable domain (missing parts from reference TRBV13 and TRBJ2-5): AAGVIQSPRHLIKEKRETATLKCYPIPRHDTVYWYQQGPGQDPQFLISFYEKMQSDKGSIPDRFSAQQFSDYHSELNMSSLELGDSALYFCASSLARQETQYFGPGTRLLVL.